Each of the 4 T cell receptor beta chains below was sequenced from the same sample in a study of blood T cell repertoires in COVID-19. Generated by immunoSEQ multiplex PCR, the TCRdb table keeps only in-frame clones and is missing some. The sample lists around 370,000 clones, almost 90% seen once, with about 7% in the top ten. Material for sequencing was peripheral blood. The source of these receptors is a woman aged 70 to 79 with COVID-19, enrolled during active disease.

J is TRBJ1-1 and V is TRBV5-1; D might be TRBD1 (5 bases). The germline V gene encodes CDR1 SGHRS and CDR2 YFSETQ. The germline V and J ends were trimmed by 1 base and 1 base, with 14 bases remaining between them. The CDR3 length is 16 residues. For the CDR3, the DNA is TGCGCCAGCAGCTTGTGGGCGACAGAGCCGAACACTGAAGCTTTCTTT. Translation gives CASSLWATEPNTEAFF. The full variable domain, rest sourced from reference TRBV5-1 and TRBJ1-1, is KAGVTQTPRYLIKTRGQQVTLSCSPISGHRSVSWYQQTPGQGLQFLFEYFSETQRNKGNFPGRFSGRQFSNSRSEMNVSTLELGDSALYLCASSLWATEPNTEAFFGQGTRLTVV.

The chain links TRBV9 to TRBJ2-5, with 7 positions matching TRBD2. The V gene end was trimmed by 6 bases and the J gene end by 1 base; junction bases not matched to a gene: 12. The CDR3 totals 16 residues. Germline assignment: CDR1 SGDLS and CDR2 YYNGEE. The CDR3 loop reads CASTLGGGNLQETQYF. CDR3 sequence (DNA): TGTGCCAGCACCCTGGGGGGAGGGAACCTCCAAGAGACCCAGTACTTC. Looking up the rest from reference TRBV9 and TRBJ2-5 gives the full variable domain: DSGVTQTPKHLITATGQRVTLRCSPRSGDLSVYWYQQSLDQGLQFLIQYYNGEERAKGNILERFSAQQFPDLHSELNLSSLELGDSALYFCASTLGGGNLQETQYFGPGTRLLVL.

This chain joins TRBV19 and TRBJ1-3, with 8 bases lining up with TRBD1. Losses at the gene ends were 4 bases for V and 1 base for J; bases not matched to a gene: 3. Per germline, CDR1 LNHDA and CDR2 SQIVND (reference sequence). The length of the CDR3 is 15 residues. CDR3 coding DNA: TGTGCCAGTAGTACAGGGACAGGTTCTGGAAACACCATATATTTT. It codes for CASSTGTGSGNTIYF.

With regard to this clone: An end of the junction does not agree with germline; a read error may underlie this. The chain couples TRBV6-4 to TRBJ1-1, with D perhaps matching TRBD1 (5 bases). Germline lookup yields CDR1 MRHNA and CDR2 SNTAGT. CDR3 length: 14 amino acids. CDR3 amino acids: CAGSDSSRGTEAFF. The DNA of the CDR3 is TGTGCCGGCAGTGACTCAAGTAGGGGCACTGAAGCTTTCTTT.